This TCR beta chain was captured in a study of immune heterogeneity within non-small cell lung tumors. Study-wide results and limits: Local T-cell clonality correlated moderately but significantly with local tumor mutational burden (R 0.3 to 0.4). Site-unique high-frequency clones occurred alongside identical dominant CDR3 beta clonotypes that recurred across tumor sites within a patient.

In its sample, this clonotype ranks as medium-sized (0.01 to 0.1%). Its antigen remains unidentified. V was shortened by 1 base and J by 4 bases, with 10 bases between the two germline ends. This CDR3 region has 14 residues. CDR1 and CDR2 from the germline V gene are SGHVS and FQNEAQ. Each sample used approximately 590 ng of genomic DNA from bulk tumor tissue. Primary tumors were biopsied several times each, far apart, intraoperatively. The study enrolled patients with untreated, newly diagnosed non-small cell lung cancer who underwent curative surgery. It was newly diagnosed non-small cell lung cancer patients having surgery with curative intent who served as donors. For the TCR beta CDR3, multiplex PCR with 32 V and 13 J primers performed the amplification. TCRdb re-derived calls from the multiplex PCR reads in MiXCR, one entry per CDR3 protein. The sample lists some 31,000 distinct CDR3 sequences, around 30% occurring once.

This receptor was obtained from a man aged 40-50 years with non-small cell lung cancer. Sequencing was done on a sample of lung tumor tissue. The rearrangement links TRBV7-8 to TRBJ1-2; no clear D gene. The DNA of the CDR3 is TGTGCCAGCAGCTTAGATGCAGACCCCTATGGCTACACCTTC. Its protein is CASSLDADPYGYTF.